This record concerns one T cell receptor (beta chain) sequence. This clonotype was recorded a few times. What this receptor recognizes is not known. No quality values exist for individual bases; no much larger clone is one base distant. The source of the sample is a study of early T cells in non-severe SARS-CoV-2 infection (dated by TCRdb to the early 2020s). About the full investigation: Because TCR sequencing was done on bulk RNA from unsorted whole blood, the alpha and beta chains could not be paired. General conclusions and limits of the study: VDJdb matching was skewed toward anti-spike CD8 responses and likely underestimated virus-specific expansions, missing private and CD4 specificities.

This was a case-control study nested in a cohort of healthcare workers in London, UK, who had nasopharyngeal swab PCR tests and blood samples taken every week. Healthcare workers were recruited during the week of the UK lockdown, between 23 and 31 March 2020, and followed weekly for up to about 15 weeks. Libraries were constructed by 5' RACE. Sequencer: NextSeq 500. In the TCR library protocol, unique molecular identifiers were attached to individual cDNA molecules to correct for PCR bias and sequencing error. Sequencing covered both TCR alpha and beta chains, and within each sample the abundances of alpha and beta sequences were tightly co-correlated. Turning to the authors' computational methods: Decombinator V4 was used to annotate the V gene, J gene and CDR3 of the TCR sequences. Expanded TCRs were defined as changing significantly between any two time points under a Poisson model with p below 0.0001. TCR abundances were normalised to the total number of TCRs sequenced per sample and expressed as counts per million. TRAV1-2 paired with TRAJ12, TRAJ20 or TRAJ33 defined MAIT TCRs, while TRAV10 paired with TRAJ18 defined iNKT TCRs. VDJdb, accessed 1 November 2021, was searched for CMV, EBV and SARS-CoV-2 annotated TCRs, with TCRs annotated for multiple antigens excluded. Using fastp at Q25 and MiXCR, TCRdb reprocessed the public reads and kept productive beta chains. Each CDR3 protein gets just one entry, which takes the most common genes and DNA from the rows behind it. The V and J calls come from TCRdb's annotation, not from the publication. The sample has tens of thousands of distinct CDR3 sequences on record, over 9% of them singletons. Approximately 7% of the sample lies in the top ten.

The CDR3 runs 17 residues from the cysteine to the phenylalanine. The sequence is cut down to CDR3 DNA, 51 bases in frame from base 1. V is shortened by 8 bases, J by 9 bases, and the region joining them spans 29 bases. Based on the germline V gene, the CDR1 and CDR2 sequences are WSHSY and SAAADI. The TCR originated in an adult who was a healthcare worker with PCR-confirmed SARS-CoV-2 infection or an uninfected control (not recorded which). The sequence joins TRBV10-2 to TRBJ2-1; tentative D gene TRBD2, with 7 bases matching. The sequenced material came from whole blood. The CDR3 has the sequence CASGGSGGRSFSIEQFF. The nucleotide sequence is TGCGCCAGCGGGGGGTCGGGGGGCCGATCCTTCTCGATTGAGCAGTTCTTC.